This is a list of T cell receptor beta chains from one sample in a study of beta chain features in type 1 diabetes. TCRdb's table, derived via immunoSEQ multiplex PCR, lists solely in-frame clones and lacks some. The sample yields some 280,000 clones, approximately 14% seen once. The sample comprised naive CD4+ T cells from blood. These receptors were collected from a young man with type 1 diabetes. CDR3s include the opening cysteine and the closing phenylalanine or tryptophan. The D gene is left open where the match is weak. Size is omitted from some rows. Given values are once, few, many or a class for expanded clones.

TRBV18	TRBJ2-3	-	-	TGTGCCAGCTCACCACGTCAGTCAGATACGCAGTATTTT	CASSPRQSDTQYF
TRBV21-1	TRBJ2-1	-	-	TGTGCCAGCCTCAGGCGGGCGGGAGGGCAACGTGAGCAGTTCTTC	CASLRRAGGQREQFF
TRBV5-6	TRBJ2-7	-	-	TGTGCCAGCAGCTTCAGGTACGAGCAGTACTTC	CASSFRYEQYF
TRBV4-1	TRBJ2-4	few	TRBD2	TGCGCCAGCAGCCAAGAAAGAATGGCTAGCGGGGAGTTCGGGATCAAAAACATTCAGTACTTC	CASSQERMASGEFGIKNIQYF
TRBV6-5	TRBJ2-7	few	-	TGTGCCAGCAGTTACTCTTCAGGGAACCTTTACGAGCAGTACTTC	CASSYSSGNLYEQYF
TRBV9	TRBJ1-1	-	-	TGTGCCAGCAGCGTTTATTCAGGGCCGAACACTGAAGCTTTCTTT	CASSVYSGPNTEAFF
TRBV5-1	TRBJ2-2	few	-	TGCGCCAGCAGCCCGGTCCCCACCGGGGAGCTGTTTTTT	CASSPVPTGELFF
TRBV28	TRBJ1-2	-	-	TGTGCCAGCAGTTCGGGACAAGAGGATGGCTACACCTTC	CASSSGQEDGYTF
TRBV5-6	TRBJ2-1	few	TRBD2	TGTGCCAGCAGCTCGACTAGCACCACCTACAATGAGCAGTTCTTC	CASSSTSTTYNEQFF
TRBV28	TRBJ2-1	-	-	TGTGCCAGCAGCCCGGGGACATTCTTACAGTTCTTC	CASSPGTFLQFF
TRBV19	TRBJ1-2	few	-	TGTGCCACCCGCCAGTATAACTATGGCTACACCTTC	CATRQYNYGYTF
TRBV7-6	TRBJ2-3	-	TRBD1	TGTGCCAGCAGCCCAAGGGGACAGTTCACAGATACGCAGTATTTT	CASSPRGQFTDTQYF
TRBV4-1	TRBJ2-1	-	TRBD2	TGCGCCAGCAGCCAACCATCCGGGACTAGCGGGATTGAGCAGTTCTTC	CASSQPSGTSGIEQFF
TRBV18	TRBJ1-2	few	-	TGTGCCAGCTCACCGAGGACTGATGGCTACACCTTC	CASSPRTDGYTF
TRBV6-1	TRBJ2-2	-	TRBD1	TGTGCCAGCAGACGGGACAGGGCGAACACCGGGGAGCTGTTTTTT	CASRRDRANTGELFF
TRBV28	TRBJ2-7	-	-	TGTGCCAGCAGTTCCCCGGTTTACGAGCAGTACTTC	CASSSPVYEQYF
TRBV2	TRBJ1-3	few	TRBD1	TGTGCCAGCAGTTTGACAGGGGTTGGAAACACCATATATTTT	CASSLTGVGNTIYF
TRBV5-1	TRBJ2-7	few	-	TGCGCCAGCAGTACCATCCTAGGTGTGGACGAGCAGTACTTC	CASSTILGVDEQYF
TRBV2	TRBJ2-7	-	-	TGTGCCAGCAGTGAACAGGGGAGCTCCTACGAGCAGTACTTC	CASSEQGSSYEQYF
TRBV7-9	TRBJ2-5	few	-	TGTGCCAGCAGGTCTAGTGGCCAAGAGACCCAGTACTTC	CASRSSGQETQYF
TRBV2	TRBJ2-7	-	-	TGTGCCAGCAGTGAACAGGGTGGTGAGCAGTACTTC	CASSEQGGEQYF
TRBV25-1	TRBJ2-1	few	-	TGTGCCAGCAGTGACTACCAAGTCGATGAGCAGTTCTTC	CASSDYQVDEQFF
TRBV15	TRBJ2-7	few	-	TGTGCCACCAGCAGACCCAAGAGGGAAGAGCAGTACTTC	CATSRPKREEQYF
TRBV6-6	TRBJ2-7	-	-	TGTGCCAGCAGCCCTAGACCCGGGGAGCAGTACTTC	CASSPRPGEQYF
TRBV5-1	TRBJ2-3	-	TRBD1	TGCGCCAGCAGCTCTTCCGGGACAGGGGCAGATACGCAGTATTTT	CASSSSGTGADTQYF
TRBV27	TRBJ2-3	few	-	TGTGCCAGCAACCCCGGGGGAGCCACAGATACGCAGTATTTT	CASNPGGATDTQYF
TRBV5-1	TRBJ2-7	-	-	TGCGCCAGCAGCGCCATGGGCCGACCGTCTCGCGAGCAGTACTTC	CASSAMGRPSREQYF
TRBV9	TRBJ2-1	-	TRBD2	TGTGCCAGCAGCGTGAGCGGGAGGGCCGCCTACAATGAGCAGTTCTTC	CASSVSGRAAYNEQFF
TRBV20-1	TRBJ2-7	few	TRBD2	TGCAGTGCCCGGGGAGGGGCCGAGCAGTACTTC	CSARGGAEQYF
TRBV7-3	TRBJ2-1	-	-	TGTGCCAGCAGCTTACGCGCATACAATGAGCAGTTCTTC	CASSLRAYNEQFF
TRBV7-9	TRBJ2-3	few	-	TGTGCCAGCAGCTTAATGGGGGGAACCACAGATACGCAGTATTTT	CASSLMGGTTDTQYF
TRBV30	TRBJ1-5	few	TRBD1	TGTGCCTGGACCGGACAGGGCCAGCAGCCCCAGCATTTT	CAWTGQGQQPQHF
TRBV7-3	TRBJ2-6	few	TRBD1	TGTGCCAGCAGCCCGGACCGGTGGGACAGGGACTCTGGGGCCAACGTCCTGACTTTC	CASSPDRWDRDSGANVLTF
TRBV2	TRBJ2-7	few	TRBD2	TGTGCCAGCAGTGCCCGACTAGCGGGAGGGCCCTACGAGCAGTACTTC	CASSARLAGGPYEQYF
TRBV18	TRBJ2-4	-	TRBD1	TGTGCCAGCTCACCACCTCCGGGACAGGGTAATGTGGTTCAGTACTTC	CASSPPPGQGNVVQYF
TRBV14	TRBJ2-2	-	TRBD2	TGTGCCAGCAGGAGGACTAGCGCCAACACCGGGGAGCTGTTTTTT	CASRRTSANTGELFF
TRBV4-2	TRBJ2-6	few	TRBD1	TGTGCCAGCAGCCCAGGGACAGTCCGCTCTGGGGCCAACGTCCTGACTTTC	CASSPGTVRSGANVLTF
TRBV27	TRBJ2-1	few	TRBD1	TGTGCAAGTGGGCAGGGGGCGTACAATGAGCAGTTCTTC	CASGQGAYNEQFF
TRBV6-6	TRBJ1-5	-	TRBD1	TGTGCCAGCAGTTCCCCGGGACAGGGACGTGGTCAGCCCCAGCATTTT	CASSSPGQGRGQPQHF
TRBV15	TRBJ2-5	-	TRBD2	TGTGCCACCAACATACCACTCCCTCTAGCGGGAGGAGAGGAGACCCAGTACTTC	CATNIPLPLAGGEETQYF
TRBV6-6	TRBJ1-3	few	-	TGTGCCAGCAGAGCAACGGTTGGAAACACCATATATTTT	CASRATVGNTIYF
TRBV19	TRBJ1-5	-	-	TGTGCCAGTAGTTGGGGGCGGTCCGGTCAGCCCCAGCATTTT	CASSWGRSGQPQHF
TRBV9	TRBJ2-5	-	TRBD2	TGTGCCAGCAGCCCCGGGGTGGCGGGAGGCCAAGAGACCCAGTACTTC	CASSPGVAGGQETQYF
TRBV30	TRBJ1-1	few	-	TGTGCCTGGACTCCACAGAACACTGAAGCTTTCTTT	CAWTPQNTEAFF
TRBV30	TRBJ1-1	-	-	TGTGCCTGGAGTAGGAATCAAAACAGAGTTTTT	CAWSRNQNRVF
TRBV7-7	TRBJ2-2	few	TRBD1	TGTGCCAGCAGGGGACAGGGGGCGGCCGGGGAGCTGTTTTTT	CASRGQGAAGELFF
TRBV7-2	TRBJ1-2	-	TRBD1	TGTGCCAGCAGCTTAGGAGGGGGCTCTCACTATGGCTACACCTTC	CASSLGGGSHYGYTF
TRBV10-3	TRBJ1-5	-	-	TGTGCCATCAGTGAGATACAGGGTCAGCCCCAGCATTTT	CAISEIQGQPQHF
TRBV7-3	TRBJ2-3	few	-	TGTGCCAGCAGATCAGGGGGCACAGATACGCAGTATTTT	CASRSGGTDTQYF
TRBV4-1	TRBJ2-1	few	TRBD2	TGCGCCAGCAGCCAAGAGCGGACTAGCTATGAGCAGTTCTTC	CASSQERTSYEQFF
TRBV4-1	TRBJ2-1	few	TRBD1	TGCGCCAGCAGCCAGGGTTCCCAGGGGGCAGGATTAAATGAGCAGTTCTTC	CASSQGSQGAGLNEQFF